This T cell receptor beta chain was sequenced for a study of OX40 agonist ivuxolimab in advanced cancers. Germline CDR1 is SGHVS and CDR2 is FNYEAQ. The CDR3 loop spans 15 amino acids. Trimming took 4 bases from V and 4 from J; bases not matched to a gene: 8. Sequencing was performed with immunoSEQ multiplex PCR; in TCRdb, only in-frame clones are kept and a portion is missing. Among fewer than 50,000 clones listed, around nine tenths were seen once. This sequence joins TRBV7-6 and TRBJ1-1; 8 nucleotides align to TRBD1. Source: CD4+ or CD8+ T cells sorted from blood, taken in a trial of the OX40 agonist ivuxolimab. The TCR comes from an adult with an advanced solid tumor such as melanoma, head and neck, liver or kidney cancer. The CDR3 is CASSSTTGGITEAFF. The DNA of the CDR3 is TGTGCCAGCAGCTCCACTACAGGGGGGATCACTGAAGCTTTCTTT. Full variable domain (outside the CDR3, taken from reference TRBV7-6 and TRBJ1-1): GAGVSQSPRYKVTKRGQDVALRCDPISGHVSLYWYRQALGQGPEFLTYFNYEAQQDKSGLPNDRFSAERPEGSISTLTIQRTEQRDSAMYRCASSSTTGGITEAFFGQGTRLTVV.